This T cell receptor beta chain came from a study of CD8 T cells in ankylosing spondylitis. This clonotype was counted ten times or more. With 6 bases removed from V and 2 bases from J, the gap between germline ends came to 13 bases. Germline V lookup: CDR1 MNHNS, CDR2 SASEGT. The CDR3 has 15 amino acids. TCRdb re-called the 5' RACE reads with MiXCR, one entry per CDR3 protein. This sample carries approximately 110,000 distinct CDR3 sequences, more than 20% of them seen once, and the ten largest clones take about 12%. Sequenced sample: synovial fluid, either unsorted or a sorted T cell fraction (not recorded which). The source of this sequence is a male donor with ankylosing spondylitis. J is TRBJ2-2 and V is TRBV6-1; maybe TRBD1 (5 bases). The CDR3 loop reads CASSPGQLNTGELFF. DNA of the CDR3: TGTGCCAGCAGCCCTGGACAACTTAACACCGGGGAGCTGTTTTTT.